The sequence of this TCR beta chain was determined in a study of CD4 T cells in relation to SARS-CoV-2 and coronaviruses (dated by TCRdb to the early 2020s). At the level of the whole study: In the ViraFEST assay, PBMCs were cultured with antigen for about 11 days, after which TCR beta CDR3s were sequenced to identify clonal expansions specific to the antigen. The negative reference condition was either a culture with an HIV-1 Nef peptide pool or a culture with no peptide. HLA restriction was mapped for shared crossreactive spike epitopes using patient-derived lymphoblastoid cell lines. At the level of individual TCR clonotypes, the study measured memory CD4+ T cell crossreactivity between SARS-CoV-2 spike protein and common cold coronavirus spike proteins. The Adaptive Biotechnologies TCR-sequencing kit was used for samples from a few pre-COVID donors and for the naive versus memory experiments, whereas the other data were Illumina-based. For other donors in the study, expansion assays were sequenced with a different, Illumina-based TCR-beta assay.

Libraries were built with the immunoSEQ multiplex PCR assay. Under the source paper's analysis protocol: During preprocessing, nonproductive sequences were removed, as were CDR3s that did not start with C, did not end with F or W, or were shorter than 7 amino acids. Antigen-specific clonotypes were called with the MANAFEST web app, based on expansion relative to reference and other culture wells. A clone was considered positive if the clone showed significant expansion compared with the reference culture in 2 of 3 replicate wells at an FDR below 0.05. Positive clones also required significant expansion versus all other tandem wells and an odds ratio above 5. Pairwise Levenshtein distance, computed with the stringdist R package after three terminal residues were trimmed from each end, was used as the measure of CDR3 homology. What TCRdb holds here is the immuneACCESS table cut down to in-frame rearrangements. Part of the clones is not present; checked against another copy, under half of the missing clones reflect an unresolved V gene, and the others are unexplained. V, J and clone size were drawn from that table, and D and trimming were deduced from the DNA. For this sample there are 26,000 or so clones; roughly 80% appear just once. The ten largest clones capture roughly 20% of the sample.

CDR1 and CDR2 are drawn from the germline V gene: MGHDK, SYGVNS. The V end loses 6 bases and the J end loses 3 bases, and a stretch of 9 bases separates them. From cysteine to phenylalanine, the CDR3 is 12 amino acids long. Only the CDR3 DNA stays, 36 bases, in frame from base 1. CD4+ T cells from unexposed donors were collected before the COVID-19 pandemic (2011-2018). After around 10 days of culture, CD4+ T cells were isolated with the EasySep CD4+ T cell isolation kit. Unexposed donor CD4+ T cells were tested for reactivity to SARS-CoV-2 S and N and four common cold coronavirus spike pools, as cell number allowed. Around 1.9 million PBMCs per well were cultured in IMDM with approximately 5% human AB serum and around 10 IU/ml IL-2. Half of the culture medium was replaced with fresh IL-2-containing medium on days 3 and 7. In general, every peptide culture condition was set up in three replicate wells. The leukapheresis product used for the unexposed donors was purchased from a commercial source. Ficoll-Paque PLUS gradient centrifugation was used to isolate PBMCs from leukapheresis product or whole blood. PBMCs were either used fresh in the expansion assay or cryopreserved at -140 degrees C. The QIAamp Micro DNA Kit was used to extract genomic DNA from the CD4+ T cells.

Study-wide conclusions, independent of this receptor: Memory CD4+ clonotypes crossrecognizing SARS-CoV-2 and at least one common cold coronavirus spike were found in around 59% of donors. Because the crossreactivity analysis focused on spike protein, crossreactivity against other viral proteins was not assessed. The study was constrained by small numbers of patients and of tested TCRs. No donor contributed both pre-pandemic and post-infection samples, which limited tracing the source of pre-existing responses. Compared with monoreactive clones, crossreactive clones had significantly weaker SARS-CoV-2-driven expansion, a result consistent with antigenic imprinting.

This clone was observed a single time. Its recognized antigen is unknown. Within one base of it there is no much larger clone, and no base qualities were kept. Sequencing was performed on CD4+ T cells from PBMCs, cultured in vitro. This sequence was found in a human donor in good health. The chain joins TRBV25-1 to TRBJ2-7; D gene: possibly TRBD1, on 6 matching bases. The base sequence is TGTGCCAGCAGCTTACAGGGCTACGAGCAGTACTTC. Its translation reads: CASSLQGYEQYF.